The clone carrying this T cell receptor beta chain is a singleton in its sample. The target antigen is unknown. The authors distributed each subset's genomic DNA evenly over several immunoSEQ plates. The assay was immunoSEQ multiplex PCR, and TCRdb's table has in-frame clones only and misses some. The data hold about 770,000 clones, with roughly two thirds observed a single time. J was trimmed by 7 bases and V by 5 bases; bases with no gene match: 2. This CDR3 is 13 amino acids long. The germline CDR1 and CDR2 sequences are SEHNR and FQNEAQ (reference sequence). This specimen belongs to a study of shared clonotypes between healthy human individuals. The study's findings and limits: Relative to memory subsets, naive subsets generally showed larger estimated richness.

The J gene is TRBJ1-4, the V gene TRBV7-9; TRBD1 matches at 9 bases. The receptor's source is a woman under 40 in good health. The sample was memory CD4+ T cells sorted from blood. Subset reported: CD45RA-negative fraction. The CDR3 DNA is TGTGCCAGCAGCAGGGGACAGGGTGAAAAACTGTTTTTT. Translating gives CASSRGQGEKLFF. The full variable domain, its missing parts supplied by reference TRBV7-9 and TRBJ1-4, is DTGVSQNPRHKITKRGQNVTFRCDPISEHNRLYWYRQTLGQGPEFLTYFQNEAQLEKSRLLSDRFSAERPKGSFSTLEIQRTEQGDSAMYLCASSRGQGEKLFFGSGTQLSVL.